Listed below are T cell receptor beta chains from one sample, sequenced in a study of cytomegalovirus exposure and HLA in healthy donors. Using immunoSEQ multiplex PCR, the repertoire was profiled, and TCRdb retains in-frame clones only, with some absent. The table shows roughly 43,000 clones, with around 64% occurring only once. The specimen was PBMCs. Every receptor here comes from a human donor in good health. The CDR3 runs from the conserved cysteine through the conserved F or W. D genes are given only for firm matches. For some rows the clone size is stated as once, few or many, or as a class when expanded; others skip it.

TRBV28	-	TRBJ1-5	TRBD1	TGTGCCAGCAAGGTTACAGGGGCTGTTCAGCCCCAGCATTTT	CASKVTGAVQPQHF
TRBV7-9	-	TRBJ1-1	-	TGTGCCAGCACCCGTGGGCTGAACACTGAAGCTTTCTTT	CASTRGLNTEAFF
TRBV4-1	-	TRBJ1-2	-	TGCGCCAGCAGCCAAGTGCCGGGGAACGGCTACACCTTC	CASSQVPGNGYTF
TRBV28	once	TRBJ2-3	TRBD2	TGTGCCAGCAGTTTGGGGCTAGCGGGGGATACGCAGTATTTT	CASSLGLAGDTQYF
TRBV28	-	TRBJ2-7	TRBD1	TGTGCCAGCAGTTTCCTTTCACAGGGGGTCCACGAGCAGTACTTC	CASSFLSQGVHEQYF
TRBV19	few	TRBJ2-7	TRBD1	TGTGCCAGTAGTACCGGGACAGGGGCGGCCTACGAGCAGTACTTC	CASSTGTGAAYEQYF
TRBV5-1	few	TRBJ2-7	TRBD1	TGCGCCAGCAGCTTGGAAGGTCGTAGGGGGCTCCACGAGCAGTACTTC	CASSLEGRRGLHEQYF
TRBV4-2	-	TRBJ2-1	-	TGTGCCAGCAGCCAAGATCCGGAGGGGGCTAGGGAGCAGTTCTTC	CASSQDPEGAREQFF
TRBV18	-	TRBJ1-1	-	TGTGCCAGCTCACTCGGGAACACTGAAGCTTTCTTT	CASSLGNTEAFF
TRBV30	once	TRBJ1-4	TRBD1	TGTGCCTGGAGTGAAGGGGGCGAACTGTTTTTT	CAWSEGGELFF
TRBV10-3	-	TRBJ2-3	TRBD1	TGTGCCATCAGTGGACACAGGGGGAATGGCACAGATACGCAGTATTTT	CAISGHRGNGTDTQYF
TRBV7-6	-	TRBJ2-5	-	TGTGCCAGCAGCTTAGCGTCGGGCCAAGAGACCCAGTACTTC	CASSLASGQETQYF
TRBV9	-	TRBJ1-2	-	TGTGCCAGCAGCGTTGAGCGGGGAGGGAAAACCTATGGCTACACCTTC	CASSVERGGKTYGYTF
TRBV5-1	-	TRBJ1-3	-	TGCGCCAGCAGCGCGCAGTCGGGTGCGAGAGGAAACACCATATATTTT	CASSAQSGARGNTIYF
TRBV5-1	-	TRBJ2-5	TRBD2	TGCGCCAGCAGCATCACTAGCGGGGGGGCCCCAGAGACCCAGTACTTC	CASSITSGGAPETQYF
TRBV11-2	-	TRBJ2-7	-	TGTGCCAGCAGCTTAGATCGGGCTAGCACGAGCTCCTACGAGCAGTACTTC	CASSLDRASTSSYEQYF
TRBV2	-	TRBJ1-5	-	TGTGCCAGCAGTGGTACAGAGCCCCAGCATTTT	CASSGTEPQHF
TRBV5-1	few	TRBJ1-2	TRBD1	TGCGCCAGCAGCTCAGGGACAGGGACCAACTATGGCTACACCTTC	CASSSGTGTNYGYTF
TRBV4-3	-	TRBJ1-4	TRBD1	TGCGCCAGCAGCCCGGGACAGGGGGGCGAAAAACTGTTTTTT	CASSPGQGGEKLFF
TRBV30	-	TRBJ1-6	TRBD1	TGTGCCTGGAGTCCGCGGGGGGCAGGGGGGTTTAATTCACCCCTCCACTTT	CAWSPRGAGGFNSPLHF
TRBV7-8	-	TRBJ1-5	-	TGTGCCAGCAGCTTATCTGCGGATCAGCCCCAGCATTTT	CASSLSADQPQHF
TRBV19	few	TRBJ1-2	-	TGTGCCAGTAGCGCGGGACGGAACTATGGCTACACCTTC	CASSAGRNYGYTF
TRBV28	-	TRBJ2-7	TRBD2	TGTGCCACCATAGCGGGAGCCATCTACGAGCAGTACTTC	CATIAGAIYEQYF
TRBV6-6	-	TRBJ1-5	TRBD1	TGTGCCAGCAGCCGAGGACAGGGAGAAAATCAGCCCCAGCATTTT	CASSRGQGENQPQHF
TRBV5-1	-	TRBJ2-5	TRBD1	TGCGCCAGCAGCTTGGGGGGGCGGACAGGGGAACAAGAGACCCAGTACTTC	CASSLGGRTGEQETQYF
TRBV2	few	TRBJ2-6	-	TGTGCCAGCGTAGAACAGGGTCCCTTTACCAGCTCTGGGGCCAACGTCCTGACTTTC	CASVEQGPFTSSGANVLTF
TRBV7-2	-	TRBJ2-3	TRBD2	TGTGCCAGCAGCGACGGCGCCCGGGGAGGGGGCACAGATACGCAGTATTTT	CASSDGARGGGTDTQYF
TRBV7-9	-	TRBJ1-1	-	TGTGCCAGCAGCGCTCGGAGGGGGAACACTGAAGCTTTCTTT	CASSARRGNTEAFF